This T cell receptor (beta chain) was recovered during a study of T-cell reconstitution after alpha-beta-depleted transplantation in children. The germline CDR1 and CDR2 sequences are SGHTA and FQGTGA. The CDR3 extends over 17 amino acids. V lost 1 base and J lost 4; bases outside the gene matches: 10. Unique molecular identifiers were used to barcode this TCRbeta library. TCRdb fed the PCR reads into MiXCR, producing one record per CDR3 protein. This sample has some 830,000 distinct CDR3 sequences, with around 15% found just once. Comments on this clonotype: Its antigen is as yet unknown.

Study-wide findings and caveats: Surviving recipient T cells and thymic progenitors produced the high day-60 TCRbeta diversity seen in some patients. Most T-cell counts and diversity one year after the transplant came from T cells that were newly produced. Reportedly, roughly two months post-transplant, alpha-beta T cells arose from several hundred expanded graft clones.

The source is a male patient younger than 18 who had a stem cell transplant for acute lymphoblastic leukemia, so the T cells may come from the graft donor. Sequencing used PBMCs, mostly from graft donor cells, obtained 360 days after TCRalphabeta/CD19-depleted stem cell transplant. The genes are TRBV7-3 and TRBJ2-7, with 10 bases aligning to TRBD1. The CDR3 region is CASSLSPGQGRGYEQYF. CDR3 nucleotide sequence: TGTGCCAGCAGCTTAAGCCCGGGACAGGGGAGAGGATACGAGCAGTACTTC. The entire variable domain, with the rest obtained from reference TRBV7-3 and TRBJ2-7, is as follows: GAGVSQTPSNKVTEKGKYVELRCDPISGHTALYWYRQSLGQGPEFLIYFQGTGAADDSGLPNDRFFAVRPEGSVSTLKIQRTERGDSAVYLCASSLSPGQGRGYEQYFGPGTRLTVT.